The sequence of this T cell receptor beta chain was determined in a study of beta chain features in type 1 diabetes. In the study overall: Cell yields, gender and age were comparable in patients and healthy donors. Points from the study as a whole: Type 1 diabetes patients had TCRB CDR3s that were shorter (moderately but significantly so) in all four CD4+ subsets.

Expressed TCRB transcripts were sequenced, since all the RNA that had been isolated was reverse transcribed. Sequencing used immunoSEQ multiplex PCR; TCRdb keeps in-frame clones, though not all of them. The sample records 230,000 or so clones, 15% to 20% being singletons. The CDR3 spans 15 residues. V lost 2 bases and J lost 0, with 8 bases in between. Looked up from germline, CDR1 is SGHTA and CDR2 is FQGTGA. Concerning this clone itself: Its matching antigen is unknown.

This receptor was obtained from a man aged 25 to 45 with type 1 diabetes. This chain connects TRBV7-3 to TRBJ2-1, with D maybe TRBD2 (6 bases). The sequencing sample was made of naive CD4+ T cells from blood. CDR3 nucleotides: TGTGCCAGCAGCTTAGGGGAGGTCTCCTACAATGAGCAGTTCTTC. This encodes CASSLGEVSYNEQFF.